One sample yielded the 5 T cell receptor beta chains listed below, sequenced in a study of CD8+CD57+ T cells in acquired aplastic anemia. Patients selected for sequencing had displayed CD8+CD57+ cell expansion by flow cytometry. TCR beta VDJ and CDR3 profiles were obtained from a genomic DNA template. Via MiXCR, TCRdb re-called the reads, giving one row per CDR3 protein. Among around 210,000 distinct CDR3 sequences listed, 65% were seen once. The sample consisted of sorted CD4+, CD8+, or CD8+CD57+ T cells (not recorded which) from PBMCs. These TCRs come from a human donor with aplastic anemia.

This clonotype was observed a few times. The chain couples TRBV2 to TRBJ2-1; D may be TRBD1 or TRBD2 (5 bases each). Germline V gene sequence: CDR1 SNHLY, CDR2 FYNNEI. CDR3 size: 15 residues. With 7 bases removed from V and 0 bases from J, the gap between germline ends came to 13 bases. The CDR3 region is CASNLEGPSYNEQFF. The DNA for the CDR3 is TGTGCCAGCAATCTTGAGGGACCCTCCTACAATGAGCAGTTCTTC.

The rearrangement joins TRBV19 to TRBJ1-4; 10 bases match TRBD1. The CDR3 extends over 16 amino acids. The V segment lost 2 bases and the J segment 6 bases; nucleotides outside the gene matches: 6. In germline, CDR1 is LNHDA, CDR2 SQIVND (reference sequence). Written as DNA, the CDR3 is TGTGCCAGTAGTATAAGTCGGGACAGGGGATATGAAAAACTGTTTTTT. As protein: CASSISRDRGYEKLFF. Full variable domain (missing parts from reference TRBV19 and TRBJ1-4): DGGITQSPKYLFRKEGQNVTLSCEQNLNHDAMYWYRQDPGQGLRLIYYSQIVNDFQKGDIAEGYSVSREKKESFPLTVTSAQKNPTAFYLCASSISRDRGYEKLFFGSGTQLSVL.

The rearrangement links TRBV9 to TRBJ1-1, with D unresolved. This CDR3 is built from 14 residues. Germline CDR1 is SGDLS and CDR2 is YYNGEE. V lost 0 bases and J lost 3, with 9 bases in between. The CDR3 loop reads CASSVGTFDTEAFF. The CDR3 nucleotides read TGTGCCAGCAGCGTAGGCACATTCGACACTGAAGCTTTCTTT.

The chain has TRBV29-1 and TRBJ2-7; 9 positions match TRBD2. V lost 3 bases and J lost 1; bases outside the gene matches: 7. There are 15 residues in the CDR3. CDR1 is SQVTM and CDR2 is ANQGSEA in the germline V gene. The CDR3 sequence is CSVEKSGGTSYEQYF. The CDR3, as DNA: TGCAGCGTTGAGAAGAGCGGGGGGACGTCCTACGAGCAGTACTTC.

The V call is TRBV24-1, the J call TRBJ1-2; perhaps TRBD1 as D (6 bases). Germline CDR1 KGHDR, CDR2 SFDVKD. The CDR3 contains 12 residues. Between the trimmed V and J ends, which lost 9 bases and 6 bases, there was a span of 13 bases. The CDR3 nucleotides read TGTGCCACCGGGGGGCGCTTCGATGGCTACACCTTC. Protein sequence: CATGGRFDGYTF.